Below, 3 T cell receptor beta chains from the same sample are listed, as sequenced in a study of blood T cells in healthy people across ages. A J-beta primer mix and a sample-barcoded 5' primer were used in a second PCR of about 7 to 12 cycles. TCRdb analysed the 5' RACE reads with MiXCR anew, one entry per CDR3 protein. Of more than 650,000 distinct CDR3 sequences detected, about 48% appear once; the ten largest clones hold roughly 37%. Sequences were obtained from blood. The receptors originated from a man at least 80 years old in good health.

This chain connects TRBV15 to TRBJ2-3; D remains ambiguous. CDR1 is LNHNV, CDR2 YYDKDF, per germline (reference sequence). Trimming took 0 bases from V and 7 from J, leaving 14 bases between them. The CDR3 has 15 residues. The CDR3 loop is CATSREGTLMNTQYF. Written as DNA, the CDR3 is TGTGCCACCAGCAGAGAGGGAACCCTGATGAATACGCAGTATTTT.

The table lists this clonotype with a count of one. This chain connects TRBV14 to TRBJ2-4; 9 bases are shared with TRBD1. The tail of the sequence fits TRBJ2-7 better, so the J call may be wrong. Germline V gene lookup returns CDR1 SGHDN and CDR2 FVKESK. The length of the CDR3 is 15 residues. CDR3: CASSDPGTGTYEQYF. In nucleotides, the CDR3 is TGTGCCAGCAGCGATCCCGGGACAGGGACCTACGAGCAGTACTTC.

This chain links TRBV12-3 or TRBV12-4 with TRBJ2-5, with TRBD2 identical over 7 bases. The V gene end was trimmed by 7 bases and the J gene end by 11 bases; junction bases not matched to a gene: 10. This CDR3 contains 12 residues. The CDR3 bases are TGTGCCAGCACCACTAGCGTCAATGAGCAGTACTTC. Encoded protein: CASTTSVNEQYF.